The text below deals with one T cell receptor (beta chain). Its antigen is unknown. The source of the sample is a study of T cells in localized non-small cell lung cancer. The CDR3 totals 15 residues. From germline, CDR1 is GTSNPN and CDR2 SVGIG (reference sequence). V trimming: 2 bases; J trimming: 0 bases; junction bases outside the gene matches: 3. Study-wide points: The highest T cell clonality was in uninvolved adjacent lung, above tumor.

Profiling relied on immunoSEQ multiplex PCR, and the TCRdb table lists in-frame clones only, not all of them. The table has more than 70,000 clones, 80% to 90% seen once; the top ten hold around 2.8%. This TCR derives from a man aged 35 to 69 with stage I lung adenocarcinoma. V usage is TRBV30 and J usage is TRBJ2-7; 11 nucleotides line up with TRBD2. The starting material was peripheral blood, obtained before any cancer treatment. The CDR3 nucleotides read TGTGCCTGGAGTATAGGACTAGCGGGCTCCTACGAGCAGTACTTC. Its protein product is CAWSIGLAGSYEQYF.